The T cell receptor beta chain described here comes from a study of T-cell reconstitution after alpha-beta-depleted transplantation in children. A TCRbeta library incorporating unique molecular identifiers was prepared. MiXCR, applied by TCRdb to the PCR reads, yields one record per CDR3 protein. The sample lists about 610,000 distinct CDR3 sequences, under 12% occurring once. Germline V gives CDR1 DFQATT, CDR2 SNEGSKA (reference sequence). This CDR3 is built from 11 residues. With 3 bases removed from V and 6 bases from J, the gap between germline ends came to 8 bases. V usage is TRBV20-1 and J usage is TRBJ2-5, with no clear D. The sequenced sample was PBMCs from the stem cell graft donor, obtained from the stem cell graft. The clonotype comes from a human donor who donated a stem cell graft to a child with acute myeloid leukemia. CDR3 DNA sequence: TGCAGTGCTAGGACCCAGAAGACCCAGTACTTC. Residues: CSARTQKTQYF.